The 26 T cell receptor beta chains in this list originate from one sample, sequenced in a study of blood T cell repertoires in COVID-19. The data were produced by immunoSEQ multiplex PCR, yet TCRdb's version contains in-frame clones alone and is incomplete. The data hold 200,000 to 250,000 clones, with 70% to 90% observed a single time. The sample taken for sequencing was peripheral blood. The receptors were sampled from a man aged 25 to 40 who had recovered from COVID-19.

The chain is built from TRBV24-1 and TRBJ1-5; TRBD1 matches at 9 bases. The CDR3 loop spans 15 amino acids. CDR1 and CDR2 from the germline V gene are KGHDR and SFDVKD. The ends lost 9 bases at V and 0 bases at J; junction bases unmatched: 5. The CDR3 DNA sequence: TGTGCCACCGGGACAGGGACCTATAGCAATCAGCCCCAGCATTTT. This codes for CATGTGTYSNQPQHF.

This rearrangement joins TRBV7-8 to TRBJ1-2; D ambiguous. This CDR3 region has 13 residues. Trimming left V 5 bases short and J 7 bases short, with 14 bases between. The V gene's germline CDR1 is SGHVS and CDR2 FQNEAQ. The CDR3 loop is CASSRPDFGGYTF. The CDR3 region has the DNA TGTGCCAGCAGCCGACCCGATTTCGGTGGCTACACCTTC. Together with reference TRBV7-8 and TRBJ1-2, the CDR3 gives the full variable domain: GAGVSQSPRYKVAKRGQDVALRCDPISGHVSLFWYQQALGQGPEFLTYFQNEAQLDKSGLPSDRFFAERPEGSVSTLKIQRTQQEDSAVYLCASSRPDFGGYTFGSGTRLTVV.

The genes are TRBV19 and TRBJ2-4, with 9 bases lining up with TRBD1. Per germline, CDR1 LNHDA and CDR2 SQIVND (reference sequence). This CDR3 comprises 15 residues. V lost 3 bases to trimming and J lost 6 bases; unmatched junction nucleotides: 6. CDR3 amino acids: CASSIAPGQGNIQYF. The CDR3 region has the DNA TGTGCCAGTAGTATTGCTCCGGGACAGGGAAACATTCAGTACTTC.

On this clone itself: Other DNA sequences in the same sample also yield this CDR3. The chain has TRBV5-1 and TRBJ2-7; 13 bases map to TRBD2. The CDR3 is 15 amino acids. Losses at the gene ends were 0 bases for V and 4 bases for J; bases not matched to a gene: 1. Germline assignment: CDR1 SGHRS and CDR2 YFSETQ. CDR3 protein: CASSLGLAGGYEQYF. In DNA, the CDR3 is TGCGCCAGCAGCTTGGGACTAGCGGGGGGATACGAGCAGTACTTC.

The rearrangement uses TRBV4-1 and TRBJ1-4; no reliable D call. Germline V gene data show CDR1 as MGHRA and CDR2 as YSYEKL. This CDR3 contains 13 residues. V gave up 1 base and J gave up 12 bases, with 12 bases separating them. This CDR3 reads CASSQGGLSELFF. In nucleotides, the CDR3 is TGCGCCAGCAGCCAAGGTGGGCTTTCGGAACTGTTTTTT.

The DNA of the CDR3 is TGTGCCAGCAGCTTCGTGTCGGCCGGGGAGCTGTTTTTT. Protein product: CASSFVSAGELFF. The V and J genes are TRBV13 and TRBJ2-2; D is ambiguous. The CDR3 totals 13 residues. The V end was cut by 3 bases, the J end by 6 bases, with 8 bases between. The germline V gene encodes CDR1 PRHDT and CDR2 FYEKMQ (reference sequence).

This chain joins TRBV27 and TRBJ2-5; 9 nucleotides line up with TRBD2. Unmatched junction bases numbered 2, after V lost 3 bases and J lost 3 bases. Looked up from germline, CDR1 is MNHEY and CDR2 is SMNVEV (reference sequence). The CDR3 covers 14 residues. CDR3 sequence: CASSLLAGEETQYF. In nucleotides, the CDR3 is TGTGCCAGCAGTTTGTTAGCGGGGGAAGAGACCCAGTACTTC.

The CDR3 is CASRAGVTNTGELFF. The DNA for the CDR3 is TGCGCCAGCAGAGCGGGGGTGACAAACACCGGGGAGCTGTTTTTT. The V call is TRBV5-1, the J call TRBJ2-2; TRBD2 matches at 8 bases. The CDR3 runs to 15 residues. Germline V gene lookup returns CDR1 SGHRS and CDR2 YFSETQ. The junction had 5 bases not matched to a gene; V was cut back by 5 bases and J by 2 bases.

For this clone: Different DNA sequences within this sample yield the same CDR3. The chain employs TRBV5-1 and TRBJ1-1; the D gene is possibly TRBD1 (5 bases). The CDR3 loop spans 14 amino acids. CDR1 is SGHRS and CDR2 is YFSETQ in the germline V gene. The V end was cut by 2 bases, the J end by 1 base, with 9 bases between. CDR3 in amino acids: CASSLTGSNTEAFF. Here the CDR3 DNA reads TGCGCCAGCAGCTTAACAGGATCGAACACTGAAGCTTTCTTT.

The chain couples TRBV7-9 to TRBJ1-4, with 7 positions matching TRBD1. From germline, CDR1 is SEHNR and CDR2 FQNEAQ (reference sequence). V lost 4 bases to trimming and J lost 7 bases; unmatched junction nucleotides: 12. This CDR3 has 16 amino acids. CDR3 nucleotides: TGTGCCAGCAGCTCCCCCCTGGAGGGGGCGGGTGAAAAACTGTTTTTT. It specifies CASSSPLEGAGEKLFF.

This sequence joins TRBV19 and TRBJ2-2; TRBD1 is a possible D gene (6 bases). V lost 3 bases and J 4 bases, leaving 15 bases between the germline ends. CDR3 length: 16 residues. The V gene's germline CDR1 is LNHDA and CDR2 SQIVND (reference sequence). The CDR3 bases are TGTGCCAGTAGTATCCCCCCGGGACATCCCACCGGGGAGCTGTTTTTT. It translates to CASSIPPGHPTGELFF.

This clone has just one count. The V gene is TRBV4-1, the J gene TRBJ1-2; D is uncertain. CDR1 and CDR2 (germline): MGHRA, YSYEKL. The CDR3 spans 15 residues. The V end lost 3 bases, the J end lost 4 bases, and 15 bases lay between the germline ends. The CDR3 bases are TGCGCCAGCAGCCAGGCAGGCATGGCTACCTATGGCTACACCTTC. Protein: CASSQAGMATYGYTF.

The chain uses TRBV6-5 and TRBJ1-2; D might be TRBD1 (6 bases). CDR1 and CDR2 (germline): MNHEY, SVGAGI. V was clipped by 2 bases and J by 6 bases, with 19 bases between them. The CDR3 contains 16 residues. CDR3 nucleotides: TGTGCCAGCAGTTACGGCGGTCAGGGGCTAGAGAATGGCTACACCTTC. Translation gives CASSYGGQGLENGYTF.

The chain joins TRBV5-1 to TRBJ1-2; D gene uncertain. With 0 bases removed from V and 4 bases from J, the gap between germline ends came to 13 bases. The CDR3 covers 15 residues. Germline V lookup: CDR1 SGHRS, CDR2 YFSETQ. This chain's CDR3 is CASSLAGSPRYGYTF. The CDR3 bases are TGCGCCAGCAGCTTGGCGGGGTCTCCTCGCTATGGCTACACCTTC.

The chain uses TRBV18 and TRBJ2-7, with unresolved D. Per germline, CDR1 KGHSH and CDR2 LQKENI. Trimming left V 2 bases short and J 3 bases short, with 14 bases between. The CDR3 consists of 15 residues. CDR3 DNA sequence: TGTGCCAGCTCACCAACGGCGGCCGGTCGCTACGAGCAGTACTTC. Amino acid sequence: CASSPTAAGRYEQYF. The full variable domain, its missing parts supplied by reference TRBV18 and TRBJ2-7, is NAGVMQNPRHLVRRRGQEARLRCSPMKGHSHVYWYRQLPEEGLKFMVYLQKENIIDESGMPKERFSAEFPKEGPSILRIQQVVRGDSAAYFCASSPTAAGRYEQYFGPGTRLTVT.

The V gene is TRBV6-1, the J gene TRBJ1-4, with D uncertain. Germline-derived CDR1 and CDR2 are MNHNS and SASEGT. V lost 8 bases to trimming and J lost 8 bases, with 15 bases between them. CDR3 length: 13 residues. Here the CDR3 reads CASGGSYQEKLFF. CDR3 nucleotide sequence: TGTGCCAGCGGTGGGAGTTATCAAGAAAAACTGTTTTTT.

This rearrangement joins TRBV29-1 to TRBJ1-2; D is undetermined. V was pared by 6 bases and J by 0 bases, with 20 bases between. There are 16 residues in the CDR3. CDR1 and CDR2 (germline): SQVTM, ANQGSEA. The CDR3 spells CSVAAARLVANYGYTF. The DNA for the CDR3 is TGCAGCGTCGCCGCGGCCCGACTCGTTGCTAACTATGGCTACACCTTC.

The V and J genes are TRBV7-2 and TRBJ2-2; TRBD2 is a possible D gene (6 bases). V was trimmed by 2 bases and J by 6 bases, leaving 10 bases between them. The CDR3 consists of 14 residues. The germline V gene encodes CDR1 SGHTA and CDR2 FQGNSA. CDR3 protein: CASSLSREAGELFF. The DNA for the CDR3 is TGTGCCAGCAGCTTATCCAGGGAGGCCGGGGAGCTGTTTTTT.

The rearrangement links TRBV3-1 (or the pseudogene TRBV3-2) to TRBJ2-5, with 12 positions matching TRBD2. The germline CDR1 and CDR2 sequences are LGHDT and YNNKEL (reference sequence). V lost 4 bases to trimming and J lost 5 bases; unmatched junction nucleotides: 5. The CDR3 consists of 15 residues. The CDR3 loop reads CASSPLAGGRETQYF. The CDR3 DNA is TGTGCCAGCAGCCCTCTAGCGGGGGGGCGCGAGACCCAGTACTTC.

The CDR3, as DNA: TGTGCCAGCAGCTTCGACAGGCCTCGGGGTGGCTACACCTTC. This gives the protein CASSFDRPRGGYTF. The chain couples TRBV7-2 to TRBJ1-2, with D possibly matching TRBD1 (6 bases). Germline CDR1 reads SGHTA; CDR2 reads FQGNSA. The V end lost 3 bases, the J end lost 7 bases, and 15 bases lay between the germline ends. The CDR3 has 14 amino acids.

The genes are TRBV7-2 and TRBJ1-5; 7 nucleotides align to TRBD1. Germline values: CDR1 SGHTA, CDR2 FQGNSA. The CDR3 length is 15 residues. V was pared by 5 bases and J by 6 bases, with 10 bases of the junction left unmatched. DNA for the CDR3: TGTGCCAGCAGCCCCCGCACAGGGGTGGGTCAGCCCCAGCATTTT. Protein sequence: CASSPRTGVGQPQHF.

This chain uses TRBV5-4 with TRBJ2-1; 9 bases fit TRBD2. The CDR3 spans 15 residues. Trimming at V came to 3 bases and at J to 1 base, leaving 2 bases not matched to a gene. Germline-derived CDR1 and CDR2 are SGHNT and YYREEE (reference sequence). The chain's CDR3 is CASSSSGVSYNEQFF. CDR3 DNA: TGTGCCAGCAGCTCTAGCGGGGTATCCTACAATGAGCAGTTCTTC.

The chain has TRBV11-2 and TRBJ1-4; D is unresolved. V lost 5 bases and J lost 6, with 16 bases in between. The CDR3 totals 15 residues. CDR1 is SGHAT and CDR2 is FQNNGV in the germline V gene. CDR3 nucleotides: TGTGCCAGCAGCGCCCTGAGAGGGTTTGATGAAAAACTGTTTTTT. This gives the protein CASSALRGFDEKLFF.

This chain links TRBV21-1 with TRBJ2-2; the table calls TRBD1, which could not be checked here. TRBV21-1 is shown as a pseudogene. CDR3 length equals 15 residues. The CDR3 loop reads CASSRQGANTGELFF. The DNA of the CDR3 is TGTGCCAGCAGTCGACAGGGGGCGAACACCGGGGAGCTGTTTTTT.

The CDR3 sequence is CASSTVIFGQGYEQYF. CDR3 DNA sequence: TGTGCCAGCTCAACGGTCATTTTCGGACAGGGTTACGAGCAGTACTTC. This rearrangement joins TRBV18 to TRBJ2-7; 8 bases align to TRBD1. Germline V lookup: CDR1 KGHSH, CDR2 LQKENI. V dropped 5 bases and J dropped 4; count of bases not matched to a gene: 13. CDR3 length equals 16 residues.

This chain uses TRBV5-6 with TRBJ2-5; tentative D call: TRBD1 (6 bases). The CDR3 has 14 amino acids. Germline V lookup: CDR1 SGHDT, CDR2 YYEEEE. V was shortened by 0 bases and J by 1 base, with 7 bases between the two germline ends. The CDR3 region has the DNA TGTGCCAGCAGCTTGGGGGACATCCAAGAGACCCAGTACTTC. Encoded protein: CASSLGDIQETQYF.